This T cell receptor beta chain stems from a study of blood T cells in healthy people across ages (dated by TCRdb to between 2014 and 2017). As for the study more broadly: In model experiments, template switching captured roughly one uniquely barcoded TCR beta cDNA molecule for every two T cells. Two additional independent replicas of 1 million unique cDNA reads from the same blood draw were analyzed for two donors (one aged 18 to 30 and one aged 80 or older). To avoid experimental bias, donors of different ages were distributed randomly across sequencing lanes. Four age groups were formed from the donors: young (average approximately 15 years), middle-aged (around 41), aged (approximately 60) and long-lived (less than 85). Using deep sequencing normalized with unique cDNA molecular identifiers, the study measured how TCR beta repertoire diversity changes with age. What the study reported, not specific to this receptor: Donor CMV infection status was unknown, potentially confounding age-related changes in expanded clonotypes. The percentage of naive T cells measured by flow cytometry correlated strongly with observed TCR beta diversity. As age increased, observed TCR beta diversity per million T cells dropped in a roughly linear way, and a significant reduction was already evident by age around 41. Estimates of total diversity based on one million sequenced T cells were considered lower bounds and underestimates. Conclusive comparison of naive and antigen-experienced compartments was prevented by the profiling of bulk unsorted PBMCs. Compared with the aged group, the long-lived group had more naive CD4+ T cells, fewer expanded clones and increased TCR diversity, a pattern suggesting age selection.

Based on the germline V gene, the CDR1 and CDR2 sequences are WSHSY and SAAADI. From V the trimming removes 7 bases and from J it removes 1 base, while the gene matches leave 11 bases of the junction unaccounted for. Spanning cysteine to phenylalanine, the CDR3 consists of 17 amino acids. Just the 51-base CDR3 DNA is kept, in frame starting at base 1. The donors were 40 or so Caucasian individuals from Russia, aged roughly 6 to 100 years, who were systemically healthy. Each donor gave around 9 milliliters of peripheral blood, collected into EDTA-treated Vacutainer tubes. PBMCs were isolated by Ficoll-Paque density-gradient centrifugation, with at least 6.5 million obtained per sample. Trizol reagent was used to extract total RNA from PBMCs, with at least 5 micrograms per sample. The percentages of naive CD45RAhigh/CD27high T cells were determined by flow cytometry on a PBMC aliquot from every donor.

Receptor libraries were prepared by 5' RACE. These reads were obtained on an Illumina HiSeq 2500. A second about 7 to 11 cycle PCR used a sample-barcoded 5' primer and a J-beta primer mix. A unique molecular identifier was introduced onto each TCR beta cDNA molecule by a template-switch 5' adaptor carrying 12 random nucleotides. Each sample yielded at least 3 million CDR3-containing paired-end reads. First-strand cDNA synthesis was performed from all RNA using the Mint cDNA synthesis kit, with priming by a TRBC-specific oligonucleotide. Following uracil-DNA glycosylase treatment, a first 18-cycle PCR with universal primers M1SS and BC2_uni_R was performed on all cDNA. As for the authors' bioinformatics: Normalization of each sample was performed by random selection of 1 million high-quality reads, each carrying a distinct molecular identifier. Instead of being binned into consensus sequences, reads with shared molecular identifiers were discarded. CDR3 identification, clonotype clustering and error correction used MiTCR with a Q25 quality threshold and the strictest error-elimination algorithm. Lower-bound total TCR beta diversity was estimated with a nonparametric unseen species model using Euler transformation. The public sequencing data were trimmed at Q25 with fastp and processed into clonotypes with MiXCR by TCRdb, which kept only in-frame beta chains. CDR3 protein sequences are deduplicated, and each keeps its most common genes and DNA. TCRdb's processing, not the study's, gives the V and J calls here. The sample contains about 1.7 million distinct CDR3 sequences, 28% of them found a single time. Approximately 7.7% of the sample lies in the top ten.

This clonotype occurred once. The specificity of this receptor is unknown. Base quality data are lacking; no much larger clone is found one base away. A single read counts as weak evidence. The chain links TRBV10-2 with TRBJ1-1, with 11 bases aligning to TRBD1. This receptor was taken from a woman younger than 45 in good health. Sequenced input: blood. The DNA sequence is TGCGCCAGCACCGGGGGGCCGGGGACAGGGGGGAACACTGAAGCTTTCTTT. The translation is CASTGGPGTGGNTEAFF.